This section outlines one T cell receptor (beta chain) sequence together with its context. This clone was detected once. Its binding antigen is unknown. Per-base qualities were not stored, and no clone one base away is much larger. This specimen belongs to a study of somatic mutations in cytotoxic T cells in rheumatoid arthritis (dated by TCRdb to 2016 to 2017). For context, the study as a whole: Some T-cell populations stained with V beta antibodies were sorted by flow on a FACSAria II or Sony SH800 to nearly 100% purity, with sorted V beta1+ cells additionally subjected to TCRB sequencing. The study asked whether expanded CD8+ T-cell clones in newly diagnosed, untreated rheumatoid arthritis carry somatic mutations, and used TCRB deep sequencing to characterize clonality. Median age was essentially the same in the patient group and the control group. TCRB deep sequencing covered roughly 60 patients with rheumatoid arthritis along with 15 to 25 healthy controls. The research as a whole found: Healthy controls showed no age-related increase in CD8+ clonality, whereas patients did (Spearman r=0.49). The slight TRBV07 underrepresentation in patients was not adjusted for multiple comparisons. It was unknown which antigens the expanded CD8+ clones targeted, and their absence from virus-specific databases did not exclude viral specificity. The largest CD8+ clone made up more than 20% of CD8+ cells in about an eighth of the roughly 65 patients, and blood and synovial fluid shared several identical CD8+ TCRB sequences. CD8+ T-cell clonality in rheumatoid arthritis patients was not significantly different from that in age-matched healthy controls.

TCRB CDR3 sequencing used the immunoSEQ assay on genomic DNA. The authors' pipeline ran thus. Only productive TCRB rearrangements were included in the analyses. A clone was defined by a unique TCRB CDR3 sequence, and clonality was computed as a productive clonality index based on Shannon entropy. Repertoire overlap for a pair of samples was computed from each clone's template counts relative to total templates per sample. Flow cytometry-measured V-gene usage correlated with V-gene usage from TCRB sequencing, with a Spearman r of approximately 0.6. TCRdb mirrors the immuneACCESS table, restricted to in-frame sequences. Some clones are absent from its copies; in checked studies, under half trace to an unresolved V gene, and the reason for the others is unknown. V and J calls and clone size are those listed in that table; D and trimming were worked out from the DNA. This sample comprises tens of thousands of clones, roughly 82% of them detected only once. Around 5.1% of the sample is in the top ten clones.

CDR1 and CDR2 are drawn from the germline V gene: SGHAT, FQNNGV. The CDR3, from cysteine to phenylalanine, totals 15 residues. Only the CDR3 portion is preserved as DNA: 45 bases, with reading frame beginning at the first base. V is clipped by 5 bases and J by 4 bases, and the sequence between their germline boundaries is 14 bases long. With a median age of 56 years (range roughly 20-80) and around 60% female, the healthy controls consisted of 15 to 25 blood donors whose buffy coats were used. Flow cytometry confirmed the purity of CD4+ and CD8+ cells that had been isolated by positive magnetic bead selection on an AutoMACS. Peripheral blood mononuclear cells were isolated by Ficoll-Paque PLUS density gradient separation. Nucleospin Tissue or Tissue XS kits were used to extract DNA from CD4-enriched, CD8-enriched or PBMC samples, and a Qubit 2.0 fluorometer was used for quantification.

The chain is assembled from TRBV11-2 and TRBJ2-2; the D segment cannot be called with confidence. This receptor was identified in a man aged 45 to 65 in good health. Sequenced: CD8+ T cells sorted from blood. The CDR3 reads as follows: CASSLVPWGTGELFF. DNA sequence: TGTGCCAGCAGCCTCGTCCCCTGGGGCACCGGGGAGCTGTTTTTT.